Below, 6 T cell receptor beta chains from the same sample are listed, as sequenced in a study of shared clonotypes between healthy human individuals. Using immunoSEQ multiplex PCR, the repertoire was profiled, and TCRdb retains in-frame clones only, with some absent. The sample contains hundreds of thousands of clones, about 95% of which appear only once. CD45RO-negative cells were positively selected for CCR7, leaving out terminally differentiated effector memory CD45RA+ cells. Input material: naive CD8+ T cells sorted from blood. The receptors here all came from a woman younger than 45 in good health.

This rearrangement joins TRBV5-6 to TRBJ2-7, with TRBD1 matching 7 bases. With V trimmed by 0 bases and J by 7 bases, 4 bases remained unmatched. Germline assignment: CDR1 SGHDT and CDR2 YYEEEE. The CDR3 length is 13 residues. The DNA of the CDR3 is TGTGCCAGCAGCTTGGTGCCAGGGGGAGAGCAGTACTTC. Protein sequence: CASSLVPGGEQYF. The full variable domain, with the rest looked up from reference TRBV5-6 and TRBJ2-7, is DAGVTQSPTHLIKTRGQQVTLRCSPKSGHDTVSWYQQALGQGPQFIFQYYEEEERQRGNFPDRFSGHQFPNYSSELNVNALLLGDSALYLCASSLVPGGEQYFGPGTRLTVT.

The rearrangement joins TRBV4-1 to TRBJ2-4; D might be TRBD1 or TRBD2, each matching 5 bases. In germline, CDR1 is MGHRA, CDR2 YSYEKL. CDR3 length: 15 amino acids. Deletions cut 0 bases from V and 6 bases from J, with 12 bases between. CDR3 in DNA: TGCGCCAGCAGCCAAGACCACGGGACGGGAAACATTCAGTACTTC. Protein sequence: CASSQDHGTGNIQYF.

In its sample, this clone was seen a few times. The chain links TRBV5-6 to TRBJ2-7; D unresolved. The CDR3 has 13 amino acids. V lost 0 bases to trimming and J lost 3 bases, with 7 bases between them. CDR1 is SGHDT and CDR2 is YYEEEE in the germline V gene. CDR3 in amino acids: CASSLGVHYEQYF. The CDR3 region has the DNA TGTGCCAGCAGCTTGGGGGTCCACTACGAGCAGTACTTC.

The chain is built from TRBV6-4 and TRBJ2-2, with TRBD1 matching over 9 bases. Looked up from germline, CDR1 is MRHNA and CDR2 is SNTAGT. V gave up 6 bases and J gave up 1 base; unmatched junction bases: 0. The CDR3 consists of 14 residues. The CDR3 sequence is CASRDRGNTGELFF. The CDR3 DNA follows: TGTGCCAGCAGGGACAGGGGGAACACCGGGGAGCTGTTTTTT.

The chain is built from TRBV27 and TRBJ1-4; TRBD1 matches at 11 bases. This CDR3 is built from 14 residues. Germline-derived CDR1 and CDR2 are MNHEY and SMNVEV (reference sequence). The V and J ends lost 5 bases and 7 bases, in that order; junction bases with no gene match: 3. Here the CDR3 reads CASSRTGGFEKLFF. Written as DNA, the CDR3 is TGTGCCAGCAGTCGGACAGGGGGCTTTGAAAAACTGTTTTTT.

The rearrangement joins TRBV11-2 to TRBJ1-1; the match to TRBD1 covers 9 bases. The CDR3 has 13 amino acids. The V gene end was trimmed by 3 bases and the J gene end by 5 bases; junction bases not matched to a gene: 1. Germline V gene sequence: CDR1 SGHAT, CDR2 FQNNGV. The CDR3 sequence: CASSFGTGTEAFF. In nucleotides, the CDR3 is TGTGCCAGCAGCTTCGGGACAGGGACTGAAGCTTTCTTT.